Sequencing of this T cell receptor beta chain was carried out in a study of cytomegalovirus exposure and HLA in healthy donors (dated by TCRdb to 2015 to 2018). As for the study more broadly: A later analysis indicated that the 95 to 150 validation repertoires were generated on the platform also employed for the approximately 700 repertoires of the first cohort. The study aimed to test whether signatures of past pathogen exposure could be identified by cataloging public T cell receptors. In addition to the first cohort of 650 to 750 subjects, a separate validation cohort of 120 different subjects was used. High-throughput TCR immunosequencing, statistical association of individual TCRs with disease status, and machine learning were combined to predict cytomegalovirus infection status.

The method behind the library was the immunoSEQ multiplex PCR assay. The original methods were these. A statistical classification framework was built for diagnosing cytomegalovirus status from the catalog of TCR beta chain sequences. Held by TCRdb, this immuneACCESS table contains in-frame sequences only and omits some clones. Under half of the omission traces to an unresolved V gene where checked; the cause of the rest is unknown. V, J and clone size derive from that table, while D and trimming were established from the DNA sequence. Across this sample there are over 50,000 clones, with almost 95% seen only once. Jointly, the top ten make up roughly 5% of the sample. With regard to this clone: Its antigen specificity is not known. Per-nucleotide qualities are absent, and no much larger clonotype sits a single base away.

Broader findings and caveats from the paper: Of the cluster scores, roughly 95% were above 0 in a later analysis, which found that TCRs clustered in the first cohort also tended to co-occur in the 110 or so validation repertoires. According to the authors, the approach could potentially be generalized to other disease states and immunological phenotypes. All 120 or so repertoires were used to score co-occurrence in the validation cohort in a later analysis, because that analysis had no HLA typing for the cohort. While some public TCRs were present in many individuals, most TCR sequences turned up only very rarely across donors. A total of 164 TCR beta chains were listed by the study as associated with cytomegalovirus. In vitro tests confirmed that a few of the cytomegalovirus-associated TCR beta chains recognize cytomegalovirus antigens. The classifier was reported to diagnose cytomegalovirus status with high specificity and sensitivity in both the original and validation cohorts.

The CDR3 starts with the cysteine, ends with the phenylalanine, and has 11 residues. The CDR3 DNA has 33 bases and is translated from base 1. The donors belonged to the validation cohort of about 120 subjects, which was separate from the roughly 670-subject first cohort. The TCR comes from a man aged 18 to 35 in good health and CMV-seropositive. Recombination linked TRBV7-5 to TRBJ2-5; the listed D gene, TRBD2, was not tested against the DNA. TRBV7-5 is given as a pseudogene. The sequenced sample was PBMCs. The CDR3 in this case is CARSFRETQYF. The nucleotide sequence is given as TGTGCCAGAAGCTTTAGAGAGACCCAGTACTTC.